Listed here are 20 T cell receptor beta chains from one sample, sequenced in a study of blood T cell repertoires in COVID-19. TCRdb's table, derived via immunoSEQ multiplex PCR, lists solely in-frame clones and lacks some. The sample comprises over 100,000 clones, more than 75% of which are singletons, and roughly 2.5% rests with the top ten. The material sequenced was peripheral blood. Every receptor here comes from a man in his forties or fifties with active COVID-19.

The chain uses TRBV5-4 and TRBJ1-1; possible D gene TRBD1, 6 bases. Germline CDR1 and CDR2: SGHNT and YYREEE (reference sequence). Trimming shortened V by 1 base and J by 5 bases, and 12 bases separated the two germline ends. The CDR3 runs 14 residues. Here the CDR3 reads CASSLYRERTEAFF. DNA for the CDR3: TGTGCCAGCAGCTTGTACAGGGAACGAACTGAAGCTTTCTTT.

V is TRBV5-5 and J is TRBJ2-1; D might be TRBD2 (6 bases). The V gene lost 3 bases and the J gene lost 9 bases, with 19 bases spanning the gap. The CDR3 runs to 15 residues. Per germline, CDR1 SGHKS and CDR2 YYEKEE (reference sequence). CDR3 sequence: CASSWNPNAGGEQFF. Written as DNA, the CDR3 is TGTGCCAGCAGCTGGAATCCCAATGCCGGGGGTGAGCAGTTCTTC.

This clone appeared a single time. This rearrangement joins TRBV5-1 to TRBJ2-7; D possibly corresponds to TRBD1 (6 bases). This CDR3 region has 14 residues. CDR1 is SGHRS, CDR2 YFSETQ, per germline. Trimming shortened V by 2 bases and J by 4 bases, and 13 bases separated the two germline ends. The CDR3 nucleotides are TGCGCCAGCAGCTTACAGGGCTCTCAATACGAGCAGTACTTC. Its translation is CASSLQGSQYEQYF.

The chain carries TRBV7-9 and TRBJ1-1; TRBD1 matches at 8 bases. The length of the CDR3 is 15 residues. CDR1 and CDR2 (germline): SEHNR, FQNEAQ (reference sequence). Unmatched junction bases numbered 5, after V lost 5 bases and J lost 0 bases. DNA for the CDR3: TGTGCCAGCAGCCCACCGGGACAGGTGAACACTGAAGCTTTCTTT. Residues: CASSPPGQVNTEAFF.

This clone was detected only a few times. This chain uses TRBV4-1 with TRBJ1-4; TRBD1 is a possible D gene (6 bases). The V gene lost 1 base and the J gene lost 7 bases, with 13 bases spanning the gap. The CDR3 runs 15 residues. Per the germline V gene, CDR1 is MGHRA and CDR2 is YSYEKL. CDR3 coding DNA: TGCGCCAGCAGCCAAGGACAGGTGATACGTGAAAAACTGTTTTTT. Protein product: CASSQGQVIREKLFF.

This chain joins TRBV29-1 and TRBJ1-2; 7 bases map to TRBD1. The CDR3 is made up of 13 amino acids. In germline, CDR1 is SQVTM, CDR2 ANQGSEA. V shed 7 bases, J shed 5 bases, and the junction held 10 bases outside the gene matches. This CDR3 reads CSATQQGPYGYTF. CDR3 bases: TGCAGCGCCACCCAACAGGGGCCTTATGGCTACACCTTC. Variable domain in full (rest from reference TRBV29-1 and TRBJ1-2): SAVISQKPSRDICQRGTSLTIQCQVDSQVTMMFWYRQQPGQSLTLIATANQGSEATYESGFVIDKFPISRPNLTFSTLTVSNMSPEDSSIYLCSATQQGPYGYTFGSGTRLTVV.

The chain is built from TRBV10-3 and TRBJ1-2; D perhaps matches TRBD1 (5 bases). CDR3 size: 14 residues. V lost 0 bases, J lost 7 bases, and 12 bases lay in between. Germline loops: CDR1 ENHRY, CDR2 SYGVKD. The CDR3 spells CAISESGGTGGYTF. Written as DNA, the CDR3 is TGTGCCATCAGTGAGTCGGGGGGAACAGGTGGCTACACCTTC.

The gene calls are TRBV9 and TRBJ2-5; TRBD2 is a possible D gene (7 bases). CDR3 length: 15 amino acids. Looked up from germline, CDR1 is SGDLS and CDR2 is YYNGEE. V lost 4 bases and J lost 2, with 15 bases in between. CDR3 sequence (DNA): TGTGCCAGCAGCCCTCGCGGGGGCGGACAAGAGACCCAGTACTTC. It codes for CASSPRGGGQETQYF.

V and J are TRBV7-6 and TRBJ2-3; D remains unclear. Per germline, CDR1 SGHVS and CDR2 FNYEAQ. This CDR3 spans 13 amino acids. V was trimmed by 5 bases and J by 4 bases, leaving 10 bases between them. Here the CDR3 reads CASSHRRADTQYF. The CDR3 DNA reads TGTGCCAGCAGCCATCGCCGGGCAGATACGCAGTATTTT.

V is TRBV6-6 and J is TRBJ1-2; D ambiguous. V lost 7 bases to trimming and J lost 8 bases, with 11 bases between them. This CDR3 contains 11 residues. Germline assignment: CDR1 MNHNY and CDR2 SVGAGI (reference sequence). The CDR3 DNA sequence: TGTGCCAGCACCTCCCATGCGGGCTACACCTTC. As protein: CASTSHAGYTF.

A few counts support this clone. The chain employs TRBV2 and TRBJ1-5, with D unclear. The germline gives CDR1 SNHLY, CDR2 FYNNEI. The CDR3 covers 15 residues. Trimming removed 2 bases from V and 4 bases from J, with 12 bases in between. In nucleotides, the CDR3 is TGTGCCAGCAGTGAACTAGGAGGGCGGAATCAGCCCCAGCATTTT. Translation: CASSELGGRNQPQHF.

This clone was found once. The CDR3 region is CASSFSGGAYNEQFF. CDR3 coding DNA: TGTGCCAGCAGCTTTAGCGGGGGAGCATACAATGAGCAGTTCTTC. The chain recombines TRBV11-3 with TRBJ2-1, with 9 positions matching TRBD2. Germline CDR1 and CDR2: SGHNT and YENEEA. The CDR3 runs 15 residues. V gave up 3 bases and J gave up 4 bases; unmatched junction bases: 4.

The chain's CDR3 is CAISDLTTITGPLNYGYTF. CDR3 coding DNA: TGTGCCATCAGTGACCTTACTACCATCACAGGGCCCCTTAACTATGGCTACACCTTC. The chain employs TRBV10-3 and TRBJ1-2, with D possibly TRBD1 on 6 matching bases. The V end was cut by 3 bases, the J end by 1 base, with 24 bases between. This CDR3 region has 19 residues. Germline loops: CDR1 ENHRY, CDR2 SYGVKD.

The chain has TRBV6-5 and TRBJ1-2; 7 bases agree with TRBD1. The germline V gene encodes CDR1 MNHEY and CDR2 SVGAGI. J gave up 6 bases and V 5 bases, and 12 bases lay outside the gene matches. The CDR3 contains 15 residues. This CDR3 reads CASSQRGTAADGYTF. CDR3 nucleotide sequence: TGTGCCAGCAGTCAAAGAGGGACAGCCGCGGATGGCTACACCTTC.

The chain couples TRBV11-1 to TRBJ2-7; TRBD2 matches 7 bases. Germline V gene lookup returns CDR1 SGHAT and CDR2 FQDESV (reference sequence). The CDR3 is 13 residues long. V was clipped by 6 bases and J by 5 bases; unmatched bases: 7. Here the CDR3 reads CASRDGLDHEQYF. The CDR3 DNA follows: TGTGCCAGCAGGGACGGACTAGACCACGAGCAGTACTTC.

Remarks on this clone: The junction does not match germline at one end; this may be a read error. The CDR3 spells CASSVAPNLTNF. In nucleotides, the CDR3 is TGTGCCAGCAGCGTAGCACCCAATCTTACAAATTTC. The chain links TRBV9 to TRBJ2-7; unclear D gene. This CDR3 has 12 residues. Germline CDR1 is SGDLS and CDR2 is YYNGEE.

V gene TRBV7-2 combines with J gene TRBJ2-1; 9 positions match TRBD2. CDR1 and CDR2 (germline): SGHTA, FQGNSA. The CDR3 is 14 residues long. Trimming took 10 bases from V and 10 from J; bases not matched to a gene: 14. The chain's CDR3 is CATARGGGAREQFF. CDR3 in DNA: TGTGCCACCGCCCGAGGCGGGGGGGCGCGGGAGCAGTTCTTC.

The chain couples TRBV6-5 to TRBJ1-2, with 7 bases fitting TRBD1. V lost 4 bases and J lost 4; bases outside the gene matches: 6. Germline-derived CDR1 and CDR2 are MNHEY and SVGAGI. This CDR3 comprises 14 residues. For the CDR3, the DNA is TGTGCCAGCAGTTCTCCGACAGGGATCTATGGCTACACCTTC. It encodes CASSSPTGIYGYTF.

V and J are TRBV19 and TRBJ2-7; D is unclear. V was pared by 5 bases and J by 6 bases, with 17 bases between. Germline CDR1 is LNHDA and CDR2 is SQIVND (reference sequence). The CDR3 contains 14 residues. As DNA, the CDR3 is TGTGCCAGTAGTCCTATCGGCATTCGGGTCGAGCAGTACTTC. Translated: CASSPIGIRVEQYF.

The CDR3 DNA reads as TGCGCCAGCAGCCGAAATTTCCCCGACAGGGGTGGCACTAATGAAAAACTGTTTTTT. It yields the protein CASSRNFPDRGGTNEKLFF. The V and J genes are TRBV4-1 and TRBJ1-4, with 8 bases that match TRBD1. From germline, CDR1 is MGHRA and CDR2 YSYEKL. V lost 4 bases, J lost 2 bases, and 15 bases stayed unmatched. The CDR3 length is 19 residues.